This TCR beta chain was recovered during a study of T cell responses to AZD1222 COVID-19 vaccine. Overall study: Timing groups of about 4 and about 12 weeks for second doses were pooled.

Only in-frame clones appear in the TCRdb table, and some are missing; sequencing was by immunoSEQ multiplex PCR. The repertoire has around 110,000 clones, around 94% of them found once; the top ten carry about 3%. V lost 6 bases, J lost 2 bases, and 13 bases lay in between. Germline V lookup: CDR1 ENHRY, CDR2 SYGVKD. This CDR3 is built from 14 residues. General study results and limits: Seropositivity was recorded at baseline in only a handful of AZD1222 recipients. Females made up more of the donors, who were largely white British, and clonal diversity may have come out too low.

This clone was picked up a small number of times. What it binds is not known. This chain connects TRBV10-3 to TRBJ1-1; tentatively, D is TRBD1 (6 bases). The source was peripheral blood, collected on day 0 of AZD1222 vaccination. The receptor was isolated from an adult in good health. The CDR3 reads CAISPTTGNTEAFF. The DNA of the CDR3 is TGTGCCATCAGCCCGACGACAGGTAACACTGAAGCTTTCTTT.